The source of this T cell receptor (beta chain) is a study of patients and donors after allogeneic stem cell transplantation. Losses at the gene ends were 7 bases for V and 9 bases for J; bases not matched to a gene: 9. This CDR3 has 14 residues. The germline V gene has CDR1 ENHRY and CDR2 SYGVKD. One entry per CDR3 protein results from TCRdb running MiXCR on the RT-PCR reads. This table holds roughly 940,000 distinct CDR3 sequences, approximately 18% found once. This clonotype has just a few counts. The sequence came from a human donor who was either an allogeneic HSCT recipient or a stem cell or donor lymphocyte infusion donor (not recorded which). It is not recorded whose cells these are; they may come from a transplant donor. The specimen was blood, either unsorted or a sorted T cell fraction (not recorded which). The chain recombines TRBV10-3 with TRBJ2-1, with 10 bases fitting TRBD1. The CDR3 nucleotides read TGTGCCATCAACCCGGGACAGGGGATCGGTGAGCAGTTCTTC. It specifies CAINPGQGIGEQFF.